This T cell receptor beta chain stems from a study of CD8 T cells in ankylosing spondylitis. Regarding the study as a whole: Reportedly, significant enrichment of disease-linked clones occurred in matched ankylosing spondylitis synovial fluid. Before this, some motif variants had been reported in reactive arthritis synovial fluid and blood. A TCR beta motif of eight highly homologous variants appeared characteristic of ankylosing spondylitis blood.

TCRdb passed the 5' RACE reads through MiXCR, listing each CDR3 protein once. The sample yields roughly 130,000 distinct CDR3 sequences, around 13% seen once. About this clonotype: As yet, its antigen is unknown.

The CDR3 totals 13 residues. V lost 7 bases to trimming and J lost 0 bases; unmatched junction nucleotides: 3. From germline, CDR1 is MDHEN and CDR2 SYDVKM. The receptor comes from a female donor with ankylosing spondylitis or in good health (not recorded which). J is TRBJ2-7 and V is TRBV28; 7 nucleotides agree with TRBD1. Sequenced: blood, either unsorted or a sorted T cell fraction (not recorded which). CDR3 sequence (DNA): TGTGCCAGCACTCCAGGGGGCTCCTACGAGCAGTACTTC. Translated: CASTPGGSYEQYF.